Here is one TCR beta chain with its context. No cognate antigen has been identified for it. Base qualities are not provided; no much larger clone lies one nucleotide away. The CDR3 holds 14 amino acids from the cysteine to the phenylalanine. Only the CDR3 DNA is retained, 42 bases long and in frame from the first base. The germline V gene (reference sequence) supplies CDR1 GTSNPN and CDR2 SVGIG. Between the V and J ends, shortened by 7 bases and 0 bases respectively, the junction contains 13 bases. This entry is derived from a study of CD8 T cells in ankylosing spondylitis (dated 2017 in TCRdb). Context from the whole study: To find TCR variants linked to disease, the study profiled T cell receptor beta repertoires in ankylosing spondylitis patients and healthy donors. In total, the full study cohort was made up of roughly 100 healthy donors and about two dozen ankylosing spondylitis patients. Peripheral blood was sampled, and synovial fluid was additionally collected from ankylosing spondylitis patients.

This sample was sequenced with an Illumina HiSeq 2500. Quantitative 5'-RACE with molecular barcodes was the method used to prepare the TCR beta libraries. On the study's bioinformatics: A new computational method based on a probabilistic model of VDJ rearrangement was used to identify disease-linked TCR variants. TCRdb reworked the public reads: Q25 trimming with fastp, MiXCR clone assembly, productive beta chains retained. Every CDR3 protein is listed once, alongside the most common genes and DNA of its rows. What appears here as the V and J calls and clone size reflects TCRdb's work, not the paper's. The sample records 450,000 to 550,000 distinct CDR3 sequences, about 5.4% of which are singletons. The top ten constitute around 3.4% of the sample. The study at large found these results: According to the report, matched synovial fluid samples from ankylosing spondylitis patients were significantly enriched for the disease-linked clones. A TCR beta motif made up of several highly homologous amino acid variants appeared to be characteristic of blood from ankylosing spondylitis patients. A CD8+ phenotype was shown by the disease-linked clones, which were found at relatively low frequencies in peripheral blood. Some motif variants were previously reported in synovial fluid and blood of reactive arthritis patients, suggesting common disease-initiation mechanisms.

The specimen sequenced was blood, either unsorted or a sorted T cell fraction (not recorded which). The chain is made from TRBV30 and TRBJ1-5, and possibly TRBD1, on 5 matching bases. The TCR originated in a male donor with ankylosing spondylitis. The sequence in DNA is TGTGCCTACACGACAGTCTTTAGCAATCAGCCCCAGCATTTT. Its amino acids are CAYTTVFSNQPQHF.